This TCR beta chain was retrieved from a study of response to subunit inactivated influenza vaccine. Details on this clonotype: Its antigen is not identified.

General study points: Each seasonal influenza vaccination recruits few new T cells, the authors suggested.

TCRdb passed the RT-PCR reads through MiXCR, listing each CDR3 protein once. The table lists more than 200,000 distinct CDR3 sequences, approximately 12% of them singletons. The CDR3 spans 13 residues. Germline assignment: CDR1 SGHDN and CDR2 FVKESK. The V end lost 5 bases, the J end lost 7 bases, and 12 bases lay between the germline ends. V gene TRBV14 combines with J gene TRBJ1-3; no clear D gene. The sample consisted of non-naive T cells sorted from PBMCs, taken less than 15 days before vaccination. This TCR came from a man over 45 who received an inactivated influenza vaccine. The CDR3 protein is CASSYTRGNTIYF. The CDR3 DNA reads TGTGCCAGCAGCTACACGCGTGGGAACACCATATATTTT.